Below, one TCR beta chain is given with its context. This sample stems from a study of blood T cell repertoires in COVID-19. Across the whole study: Some COVID-19 samples were acute and others convalescent; all came from the United States, Italy and Spain. T cells, B-cell-depleted T cells, or PBMCs supplied cDNA or gDNA.

Measured with immunoSEQ multiplex PCR; TCRdb has only the in-frame clones, and not every one. In the table there are 310,000 or so clones, 80% to 95% of which are singletons. Seattle-derived patients entered the study during active infection and were followed longitudinally. Material: peripheral blood. This receptor was obtained from a woman in her 30s with COVID-19, enrolled during active disease.

CDR3 bases: TGTGCCAGCAGTTATAACAGGGAGAACATTCAGTACTTC. Translation gives CASSYNRENIQYF. The chain links TRBV6-2 or TRBV6-3 to TRBJ2-4; TRBD1 might be the D (6 bases). V lost 3 bases and J 7 bases, leaving 10 bases between the germline ends. The CDR3 loop spans 13 amino acids. CDR1 and CDR2 from the germline V gene are MNHEY and SVGEGT.